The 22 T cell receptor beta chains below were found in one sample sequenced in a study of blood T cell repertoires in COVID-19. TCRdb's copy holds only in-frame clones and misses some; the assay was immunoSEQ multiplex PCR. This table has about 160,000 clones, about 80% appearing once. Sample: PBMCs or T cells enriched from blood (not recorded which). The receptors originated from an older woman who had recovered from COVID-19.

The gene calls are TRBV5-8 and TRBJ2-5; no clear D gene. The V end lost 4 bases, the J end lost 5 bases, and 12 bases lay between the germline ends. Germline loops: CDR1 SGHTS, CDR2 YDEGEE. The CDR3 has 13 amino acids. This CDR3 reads CASSLEHDETQYF. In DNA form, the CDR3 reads TGTGCCAGCAGCCTCGAGCATGATGAGACCCAGTACTTC.

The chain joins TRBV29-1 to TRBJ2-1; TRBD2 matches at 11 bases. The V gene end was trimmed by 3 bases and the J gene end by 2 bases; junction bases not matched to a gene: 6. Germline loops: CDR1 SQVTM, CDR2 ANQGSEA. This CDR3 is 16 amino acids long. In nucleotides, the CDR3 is TGCAGCGTTGACCCTATGACTAGCGGGACCTACAATGAGCAGTTCTTC. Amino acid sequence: CSVDPMTSGTYNEQFF.

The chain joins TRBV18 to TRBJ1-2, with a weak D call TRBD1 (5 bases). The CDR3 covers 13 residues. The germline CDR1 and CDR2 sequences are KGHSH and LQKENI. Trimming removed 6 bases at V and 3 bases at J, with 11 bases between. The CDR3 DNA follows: TGTGCCAGCTCCCAGCAGGGTGACTATGGCTACACCTTC. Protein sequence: CASSQQGDYGYTF.

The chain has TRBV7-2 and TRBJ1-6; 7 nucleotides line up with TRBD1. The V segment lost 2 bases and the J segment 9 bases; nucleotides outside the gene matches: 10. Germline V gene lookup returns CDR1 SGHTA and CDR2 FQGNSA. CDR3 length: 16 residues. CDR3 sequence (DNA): TGTGCCAGCAGCTTATTTAGGGGGCGCGACGGTTCACCCCTCCACTTT. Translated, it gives CASSLFRGRDGSPLHF. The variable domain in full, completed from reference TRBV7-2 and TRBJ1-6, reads GAGVSQSPSNKVTEKGKDVELRCDPISGHTALYWYRQSLGQGLEFLIYFQGNSAPDKSGLPSDRFSAERTGGSVSTLTIQRTQQEDSAVYLCASSLFRGRDGSPLHFGNGTRLTVT.

The CDR3 sequence is CASSLTRSSSYNEQFF. The CDR3, as DNA: TGTGCCAGCAGCTTAACCCGGTCGAGCTCCTACAATGAGCAGTTCTTC. The chain has TRBV7-3 and TRBJ2-1; D is undetermined. V was pared by 0 bases and J by 0 bases, with 9 bases between. The CDR3 has 16 residues. Per the germline V gene, CDR1 is SGHTA and CDR2 is FQGTGA.

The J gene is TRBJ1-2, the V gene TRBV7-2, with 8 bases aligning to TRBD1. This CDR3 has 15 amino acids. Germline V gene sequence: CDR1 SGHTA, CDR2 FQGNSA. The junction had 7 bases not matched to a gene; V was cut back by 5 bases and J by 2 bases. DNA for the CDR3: TGTGCCAGCAGCACCCGGACAGGGATGAACTATGGCTACACCTTC. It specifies CASSTRTGMNYGYTF.

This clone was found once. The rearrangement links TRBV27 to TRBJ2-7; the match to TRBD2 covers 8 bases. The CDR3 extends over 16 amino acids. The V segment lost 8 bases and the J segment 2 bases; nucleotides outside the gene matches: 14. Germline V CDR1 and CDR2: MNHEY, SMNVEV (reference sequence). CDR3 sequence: CASRPLGAGGTYEQYF. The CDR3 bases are TGTGCCAGCCGCCCTCTGGGGGCGGGGGGTACCTACGAGCAGTACTTC.

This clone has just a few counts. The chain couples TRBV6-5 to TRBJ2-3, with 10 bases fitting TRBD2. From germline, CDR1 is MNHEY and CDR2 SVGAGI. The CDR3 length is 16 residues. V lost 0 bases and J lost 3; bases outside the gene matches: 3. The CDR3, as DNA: TGTGCCAGCAGTTACTCCGCTAGCGGGGGAACAGATACGCAGTATTTT. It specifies CASSYSASGGTDTQYF.

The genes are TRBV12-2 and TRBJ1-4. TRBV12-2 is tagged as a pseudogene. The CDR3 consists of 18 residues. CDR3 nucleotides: TGTGCAAGTCGCTTCGGCGGGCCCCCCTCCCCTACTAATGAAAAACTGTTTTTT. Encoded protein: CASRFGGPPSPTNEKLFF.

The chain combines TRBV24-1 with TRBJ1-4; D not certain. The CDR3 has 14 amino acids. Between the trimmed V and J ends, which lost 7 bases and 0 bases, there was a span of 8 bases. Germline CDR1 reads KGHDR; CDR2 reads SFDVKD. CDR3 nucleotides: TGTGCCACCAGAGGGAGTTCAACTAATGAAAAACTGTTTTTT. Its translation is CATRGSSTNEKLFF.

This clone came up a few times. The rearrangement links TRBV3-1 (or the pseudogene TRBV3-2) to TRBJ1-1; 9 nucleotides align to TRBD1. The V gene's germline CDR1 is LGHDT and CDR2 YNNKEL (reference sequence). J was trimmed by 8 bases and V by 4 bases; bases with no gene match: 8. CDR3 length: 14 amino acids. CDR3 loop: CASSLGGTGREAFF. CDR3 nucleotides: TGTGCCAGCAGCCTAGGGGGGACAGGGAGGGAAGCTTTCTTT.

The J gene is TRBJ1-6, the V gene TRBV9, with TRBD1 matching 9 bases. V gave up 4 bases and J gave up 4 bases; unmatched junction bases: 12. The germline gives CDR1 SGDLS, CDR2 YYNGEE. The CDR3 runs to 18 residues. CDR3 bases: TGTGCCAGCAGCTTCACCCTGATGGGACAGGGATATAATTCACCCCTCCACTTT. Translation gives CASSFTLMGQGYNSPLHF. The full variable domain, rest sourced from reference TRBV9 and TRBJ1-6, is DSGVTQTPKHLITATGQRVTLRCSPRSGDLSVYWYQQSLDQGLQFLIQYYNGEERAKGNILERFSAQQFPDLHSELNLSSLELGDSALYFCASSFTLMGQGYNSPLHFGNGTRLTVT.

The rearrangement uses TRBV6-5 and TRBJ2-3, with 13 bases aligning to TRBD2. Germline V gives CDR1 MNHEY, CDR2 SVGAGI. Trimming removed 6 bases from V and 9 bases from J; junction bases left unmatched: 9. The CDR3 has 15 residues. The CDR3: CASRKLAGGLGTQYF. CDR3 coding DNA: TGTGCCAGCAGGAAACTAGCGGGGGGGCTCGGAACGCAGTATTTT.

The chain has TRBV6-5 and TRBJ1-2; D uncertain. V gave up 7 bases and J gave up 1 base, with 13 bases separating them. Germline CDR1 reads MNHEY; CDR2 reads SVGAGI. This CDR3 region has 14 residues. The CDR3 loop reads CASKRLSGNYGYTF. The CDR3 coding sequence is TGTGCCAGCAAACGCCTTTCGGGTAACTATGGCTACACCTTC.

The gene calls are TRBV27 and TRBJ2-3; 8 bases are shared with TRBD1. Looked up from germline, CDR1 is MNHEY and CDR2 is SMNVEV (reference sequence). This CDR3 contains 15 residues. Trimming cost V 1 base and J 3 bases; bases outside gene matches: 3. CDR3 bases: TGTGCCAGCAGTTTATACAGGGGGTCAACAGATACGCAGTATTTT. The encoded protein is CASSLYRGSTDTQYF.

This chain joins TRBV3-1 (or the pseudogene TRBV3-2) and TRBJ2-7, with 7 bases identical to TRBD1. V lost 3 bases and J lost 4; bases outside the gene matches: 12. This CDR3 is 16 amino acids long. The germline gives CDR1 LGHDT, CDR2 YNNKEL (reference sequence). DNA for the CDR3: TGTGCCAGCAGCCACGATGGGCAGGGGGAGCGTTACGAGCAGTACTTC. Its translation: CASSHDGQGERYEQYF.

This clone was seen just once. CDR3 bases: TGTGCCAGCAGCTTGGCTCAGGGGACAACTGAAGCTTTCTTT. This gives the protein CASSLAQGTTEAFF. The rearrangement uses TRBV5-5 and TRBJ1-1; a weak D match, TRBD1 (6 bases). This CDR3 is built from 14 residues. The ends were cut back, 0 bases at V and 5 bases at J, with 11 bases in the middle. Germline assignment: CDR1 SGHKS and CDR2 YYEKEE (reference sequence).

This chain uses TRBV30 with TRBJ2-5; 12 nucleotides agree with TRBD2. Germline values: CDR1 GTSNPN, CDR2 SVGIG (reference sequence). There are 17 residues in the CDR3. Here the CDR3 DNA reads TGTGCATGGTCGTCTAGCGGGGGGGAGTGGGGAGCTGAGACCCAGTACTTC. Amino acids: CAWSSSGGEWGAETQYF. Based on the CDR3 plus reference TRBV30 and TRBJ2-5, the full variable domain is SQTIHQWPATLVQPVGSPLSLECTVEGTSNPNLYWYRQAAGRGLQLLFYSVGIGQISSEVPQNLSASRPQDRQFILSSKKLLLSDSGFYLCAWSSSGGEWGAETQYFGPGTRLLVL.

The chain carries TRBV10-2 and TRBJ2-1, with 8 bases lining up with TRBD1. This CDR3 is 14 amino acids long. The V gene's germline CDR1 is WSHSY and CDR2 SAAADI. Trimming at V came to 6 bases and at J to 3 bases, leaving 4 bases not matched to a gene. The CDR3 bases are TGCGCCAGCAGACTCGGACAGGGCTACAATGAGCAGTTCTTC. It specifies CASRLGQGYNEQFF.

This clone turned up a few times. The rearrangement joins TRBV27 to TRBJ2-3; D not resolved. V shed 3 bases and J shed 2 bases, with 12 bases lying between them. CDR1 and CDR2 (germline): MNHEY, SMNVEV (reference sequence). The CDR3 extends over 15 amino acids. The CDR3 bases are TGTGCCAGCAGTTTGAATTGGCAGTCCACAGATACGCAGTATTTT. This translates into CASSLNWQSTDTQYF.

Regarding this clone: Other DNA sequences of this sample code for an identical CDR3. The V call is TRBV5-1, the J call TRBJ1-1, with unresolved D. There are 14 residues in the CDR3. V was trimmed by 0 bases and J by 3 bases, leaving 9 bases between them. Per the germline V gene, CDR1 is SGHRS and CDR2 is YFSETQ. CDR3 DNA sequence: TGCGCCAGCAGCTTGGGACACCAGGACACTGAAGCTTTCTTT. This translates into CASSLGHQDTEAFF. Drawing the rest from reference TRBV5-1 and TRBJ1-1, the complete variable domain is KAGVTQTPRYLIKTRGQQVTLSCSPISGHRSVSWYQQTPGQGLQFLFEYFSETQRNKGNFPGRFSGRQFSNSRSEMNVSTLELGDSALYLCASSLGHQDTEAFFGQGTRLTVV.

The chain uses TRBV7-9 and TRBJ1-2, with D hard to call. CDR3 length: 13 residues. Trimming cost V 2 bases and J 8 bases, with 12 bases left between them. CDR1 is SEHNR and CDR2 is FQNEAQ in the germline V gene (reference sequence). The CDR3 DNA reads TGTGCCAGCAGCTTAATCCGAGTTAGCGGCTACACCTTC. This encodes CASSLIRVSGYTF.